This is a list of T cell receptor beta chains from one sample in a study of vaccination and CD4 T cells after COVID-19. Their antigens are not known. Each CDR3 protein gets one entry after TCRdb re-called the PCR reads with MiXCR. The sample yields some 15,000 distinct CDR3 sequences, roughly 43% seen once. The sequencing input was cultured CD4+ T cells from blood. The receptors originated from a human donor with COVID-19. CDR3s include the opening cysteine and the closing phenylalanine or tryptophan. A D gene is named only where the DNA matches it firmly. Some rows mark clone size as missing; the rest say once, few, many or name a class of expanded clone.

TGCAGTGCCTCGCGGGGAGGGGACACTGAAGCTTTCTTT CSASRGGDTEAFF TRBV20-1 few - TRBJ1-1
TGTGCCAGCAGTTCCCAGAGGAATCAGCCCCAGCATTTT CASSSQRNQPQHF TRBV6-5 few - TRBJ1-5
TGTGCCAGCAGCTTGACGAGGTCAGGAGGCGGCTACACCTTC CASSLTRSGGGYTF TRBV7-6 few - TRBJ1-2
TGTGCCTGCAGGAGAGCGACAGGGGTCCCCTACGAGCAGTACTTC CACRRATGVPYEQYF TRBV6-1 - TRBD1 TRBJ2-7
TGTGCCACCAGTCAGGGGACAGGGGGCTTCAATGAGCAGTTCTTC CATSQGTGGFNEQFF TRBV24-1 few TRBD1 TRBJ2-1
TGCAGTGCTAGAGTCGGGGCCGACAGGGAGCAGTTCTTC CSARVGADREQFF TRBV20-1 - - TRBJ2-1
TGTGCCACCAGTGATTTTGGGGATGAGACCCAGTACTTC CATSDFGDETQYF TRBV24-1 - - TRBJ2-5
TGTGCCAGCAGCAATGGGGACTTGTACCAAGAGACCCAGTACTTC CASSNGDLYQETQYF TRBV7-2 - - TRBJ2-5
TGTGCCAGCAATAGCGGGGGTGCCTCGCGGACCGGGGAGCTGTTTTTT CASNSGGASRTGELFF TRBV6-2/TRBV6-3 - TRBD2 TRBJ2-2
TGTGCCAGCAGTTACTTGACAGGCGAGCAGTACTTC CASSYLTGEQYF TRBV6-5 - - TRBJ2-7
TGTGCCATCAGTGATGGGGACAGACCCACAGATACGCAGTATTTT CAISDGDRPTDTQYF TRBV10-3 - TRBD1 TRBJ2-3
TGTGCCAGCAGTTTGCAGAGCTCCTATAATTCACCCCTCCACTTT CASSLQSSYNSPLHF TRBV28 - - TRBJ1-6
TGTGCCAGCAGCGGTTTGGGAGTGATGATGACAGGGGATCGGTACACTGAAGCTTTCTTT CASSGLGVMMTGDRYTEAFF TRBV7-2 - TRBD1 TRBJ1-1
TGTGCCAGCAGCTCGCCGGGACTAGCGGGCCCAGATACGCAGTATTTT CASSSPGLAGPDTQYF TRBV5-6 - TRBD2 TRBJ2-3
TGCGCCAGCAGCTTGGCCCCGGGACAGGGTAATTCACCCCTCCACTTT CASSLAPGQGNSPLHF TRBV5-1 - TRBD1 TRBJ1-6
TGTGCCAGCACCTTAGTGGCAGGGGGTAAGGAAAAACTGTTTTTT CASTLVAGGKEKLFF TRBV28 few TRBD1 TRBJ1-4
TGTGCCAGCAGGGGATCCCTGACAGGCCCCTACGAGCAGTACTTC CASRGSLTGPYEQYF TRBV28 - - TRBJ2-7
TGTGCCAGCAGTGGGGTGGAGGGTGCCAGCTATGGCTACACCTTC CASSGVEGASYGYTF TRBV6-1 - - TRBJ1-2
TGTGCCAGCTCACCCCAAGTTGACACTGAAGCTTTCTTT CASSPQVDTEAFF TRBV18 - - TRBJ1-1
TGTGCCAGCAGCCGGGCGGGGCCAACGAACACCGGGGAGCTGTTTTTT CASSRAGPTNTGELFF TRBV7-9 - - TRBJ2-2
TGCAGTGCTAGAGCCGATCAGGGGGGTAGCAATCAGCCCCAGCATTTT CSARADQGGSNQPQHF TRBV20-1 medium-sized TRBD1 TRBJ1-5
TGCGCCAGCAGCTTGGGACTGAGCTCCTACGAGCAGTACTTC CASSLGLSSYEQYF TRBV7-9 - - TRBJ2-7
TGTGCCAGCAGCCAGGCCTCCCTCGGGACTAGCACAGATACGCAGTATTTT CASSQASLGTSTDTQYF TRBV4-2 few - TRBJ2-3
TGCGCCAGCAGCTTGATGCCCAGTTCCTACGAGCAGTACTTC CASSLMPSSYEQYF TRBV5-1 - - TRBJ2-7
TGTGCCAGCAGTCCTTTGACTGAAGCTTTCTTT CASSPLTEAFF TRBV6-2/TRBV6-3 - - TRBJ1-1
TGCGCCAGCAGTGGAGGGCGAGATACGCAGTATTTT CASSGGRDTQYF TRBV10-1 few - TRBJ2-3
TGTGCCACCACCTTGGGAACACCCGGGGCCAACGTCCTGACTTTC CATTLGTPGANVLTF TRBV24-1 few - TRBJ2-6
TGTGCCAGCACCCGGGACAGCACGCGTTCACCCCTCCACTTT CASTRDSTRSPLHF TRBV12-3/TRBV12-4 few TRBD1 TRBJ1-6
TGCGCCAGCAGCATCGGGACTAGCGGGGGGCAAGAGACCCAGTACTTC CASSIGTSGGQETQYF TRBV5-1 - TRBD2 TRBJ2-5
TGTGCCAGCAGTTACACTCTGGAGGCGTATTTT CASSYTLEAYF TRBV12-3/TRBV12-4 once - TRBJ2-3
TGTGCCAGCAGCGGGGGTAGGACCGGGGAGCTGTTTTTT CASSGGRTGELFF TRBV7-8 - - TRBJ2-2
TGTGCCAGCAGTGAGAGCACAGGGCGGGTCAATCAGCCCCAGCATTTT CASSESTGRVNQPQHF TRBV6-1 - - TRBJ1-5
TGCAGTGCTAGAGAGTCTAGCGGGGGCCGCACAGATACGCAGTATTTT CSARESSGGRTDTQYF TRBV20-1 medium-sized TRBD2 TRBJ2-3
TGTGCCAGCAGCCCGGGGGGGTCCCAGGAGACCCAGTACTTC CASSPGGSQETQYF TRBV5-4 - TRBD2 TRBJ2-5
TGTGCCAGCAGTAGGACACCCAGGAATGGCTACACCTTC CASSRTPRNGYTF TRBV6-2/TRBV6-3 few - TRBJ1-2
TGTGCCAGCAGCGTTGACAGGGGTAACACTGAAGCTTTCTTT CASSVDRGNTEAFF TRBV7-2 - TRBD1 TRBJ1-1
TGTGCCAGCAGCTTAGAGGGTAGGGTCTCTGGGGCCAACGTCCTGACTTTC CASSLEGRVSGANVLTF TRBV7-9 - - TRBJ2-6
TGTGCCAGCAGCTTGGTTGATGGCAGGGGGAATACCGGGGAGCTGTTTTTT CASSLVDGRGNTGELFF TRBV5-6 - TRBD1 TRBJ2-2
TGTGCCAGCAGCTCCCGTCAATCAGTGAAAAATCAGCCCCAGCATTTT CASSSRQSVKNQPQHF TRBV11-1 few - TRBJ1-5
TGTGCCAGTAGTATGGTACCGAACCTCTATGGCTACACCTTC CASSMVPNLYGYTF TRBV19 - - TRBJ1-2
TGTGCCTGGAGGGGGGGGCAGGATAATTCACCCCTCCACTTT CAWRGGQDNSPLHF TRBV30 - - TRBJ1-6
TGCAGTGTTAACAGGGGGGTGGGCACAGATACGCAGTATTTT CSVNRGVGTDTQYF TRBV20-1 few TRBD1 TRBJ2-3
TGCGCCAGCAGTGATGGAGGGGTGGGTGTCAATGAGCAGTTCTTC CASSDGGVGVNEQFF TRBV10-2 - - TRBJ2-1
TGTGCCAGCAGCTTAGCGGCTAGCGGTTCAGATACGCAGTATTTT CASSLAASGSDTQYF TRBV7-2 - TRBD2 TRBJ2-3
TGTGCCAGCAGCCAGAGACAGGGGGGCTACAATGAGCAGTTCTTC CASSQRQGGYNEQFF TRBV7-2 few TRBD1 TRBJ2-1
TGTGCCAGCACCGCCCTACCGGGATCGCGTGGAAAACTGTTTTTT CASTALPGSRGKLFF TRBV28 - - TRBJ1-4
TGCAGTGCTAGGGCCGTTGGGTCGAAATATCAGCCCCAGCATTTT CSARAVGSKYQPQHF TRBV20-1 - - TRBJ1-5
TGCAGTGCTAGCCGGTCTAGCGGGGGGCCAACCGGGGAGCTGTTTTTT CSASRSSGGPTGELFF TRBV20-1 - TRBD2 TRBJ2-2
TGTGCCACCAGCAGAGACCCCCCCGGACAGGGCACCTACGAGCAGTACTTC CATSRDPPGQGTYEQYF TRBV15 - TRBD1 TRBJ2-7
TGTGCCAGCAGACGGGGGGTGGACTATGGCTACACCTTC CASRRGVDYGYTF TRBV12-3/TRBV12-4 - - TRBJ1-2
TGTGCCAGTAGTTACCGAGATTCACCCCTCCACTTT CASSYRDSPLHF TRBV19 - - TRBJ1-6
TGTGCCAGCAGTCCCCAGGAGGGGCGCTCCTACGAGCAGTACTTC CASSPQEGRSYEQYF TRBV5-4 - - TRBJ2-7
TGTGCCAGCAGCTTACCGACGGAGGCGGGCTACACCTTC CASSLPTEAGYTF TRBV7-9 - - TRBJ1-2
TGTGCCAGCTCACCATCTAGCGGGGCCTACGAGCAGTACTTC CASSPSSGAYEQYF TRBV18 - TRBD2 TRBJ2-7
TGTGCCAGCAGCCTCACACAGGGAGGTTGGTATGGCTACACCTTC CASSLTQGGWYGYTF TRBV6-1 - - TRBJ1-2
TGTGCCAGCAGCTTAGCCCAGACCCAGTACTTC CASSLAQTQYF TRBV7-2 few - TRBJ2-5
TGTGCCAGCAGTTTTCAGGGGAAAGGTGAAAAACTGTTTTTT CASSFQGKGEKLFF TRBV27 few - TRBJ1-4
TGTGCGTCTTCTGGGGGCAGCTCCTATAATTCACCCCTCCACTTT CASSGGSSYNSPLHF TRBV12-3/TRBV12-4 few - TRBJ1-6